This T cell receptor beta chain was identified during a study of cytomegalovirus exposure and HLA in healthy donors. The donors were in the roughly 110-subject validation cohort, distinct from the roughly 700-subject first cohort. Here immunoSEQ multiplex PCR was the method, and the copy in TCRdb shows in-frame clones only, minus some. The table lists about 130,000 clones, roughly nine tenths of them singletons, with 8% to 9.5% in the top ten. General study results and limits: The investigators catalogued 180 or so TCR beta chains as cytomegalovirus-associated. Among the CMV-associated chains, a few were confirmed in vitro as specific for CMV antigens.

V was clipped by 4 bases and J by 10 bases; unmatched bases: 7. Germline V CDR1 and CDR2: SGHNT, YYREEE (reference sequence). The CDR3 runs 12 residues. With regard to this clone: Its antigen is not identified.

This sequence was found in a woman between 18 and 30 years old in good health and CMV-seropositive. The specimen sequenced was PBMCs. The rearrangement joins TRBV5-4 to TRBJ2-5; 7 bases are shared with TRBD2. CDR3 amino acids: CASSLDGGGQYF. DNA for the CDR3: TGTGCCAGCAGCCTCGATGGGGGGGGCCAGTACTTC.